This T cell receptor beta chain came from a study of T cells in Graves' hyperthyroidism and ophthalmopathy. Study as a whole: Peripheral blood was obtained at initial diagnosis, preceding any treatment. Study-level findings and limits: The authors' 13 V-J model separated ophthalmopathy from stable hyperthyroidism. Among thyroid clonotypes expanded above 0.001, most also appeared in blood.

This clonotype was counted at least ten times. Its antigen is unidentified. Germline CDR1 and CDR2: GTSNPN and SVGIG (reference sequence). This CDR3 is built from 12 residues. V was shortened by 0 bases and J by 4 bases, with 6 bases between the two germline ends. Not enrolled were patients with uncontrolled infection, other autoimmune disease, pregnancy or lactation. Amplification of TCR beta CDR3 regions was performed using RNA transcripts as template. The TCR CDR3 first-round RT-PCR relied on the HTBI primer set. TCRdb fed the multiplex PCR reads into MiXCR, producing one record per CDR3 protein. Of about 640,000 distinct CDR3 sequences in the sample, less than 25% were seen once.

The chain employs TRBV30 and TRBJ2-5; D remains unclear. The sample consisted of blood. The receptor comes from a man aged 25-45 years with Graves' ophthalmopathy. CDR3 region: CAWSVVLETQYF. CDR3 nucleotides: TGTGCCTGGAGTGTAGTGCTAGAGACCCAGTACTTC.